The 21 T cell receptor beta chains given below trace back to one sample, sequenced in a study of blood T cell repertoires in COVID-19. Some clones are missing from TCRdb's copy, which holds only in-frame ones; the method was immunoSEQ multiplex PCR. The top ten hold 15% to 20% of the sample, which has approximately 300,000 clones, more than 85% seen once. Sequenced sample: PBMCs or T cells enriched from blood (not recorded which). The receptors stem from a woman aged 25 to 45 who had recovered from COVID-19.

The chain recombines TRBV28 with TRBJ1-4; TRBD1 might be the D (6 bases). The CDR3 totals 13 residues. V lost 9 bases and J 7 bases, leaving 15 bases between the germline ends. Germline V gene data show CDR1 as MDHEN and CDR2 as SYDVKM. In DNA form, the CDR3 reads TGTGCCAGTGCTAGAGGGGGGGGTGAAAAACTGTTTTTT. Translation gives CASARGGGEKLFF.

The chain combines TRBV2 with TRBJ1-2; no clear D gene. Trimming cost V 2 bases and J 4 bases, with 8 bases left between them. This CDR3 is 13 amino acids long. Germline V gene sequence: CDR1 SNHLY, CDR2 FYNNEI. The CDR3 here is CASSEQETYGYTF. The DNA for the CDR3 is TGTGCCAGCAGTGAACAGGAAACCTATGGCTACACCTTC.

Written as DNA, the CDR3 is TGCGCCAGCAGCCGAGGGGGCGTCTCCGGGGAGCTGTTTTTT. As protein: CASSRGGVSGELFF. The genes are TRBV5-1 and TRBJ2-2; TRBD1 agrees at 7 bases. V trimming: 4 bases; J trimming: 6 bases; junction bases outside the gene matches: 6. The germline CDR1 and CDR2 sequences are SGHRS and YFSETQ. This CDR3 is 14 amino acids long.

The chain carries TRBV28 and TRBJ1-6; 7 bases align to TRBD1. V was pared by 6 bases and J by 7 bases, with 6 bases of the junction left unmatched. Germline loops: CDR1 MDHEN, CDR2 SYDVKM. The CDR3 extends over 14 amino acids. In nucleotides, the CDR3 is TGTGCCAGCAGCTCCGGGACAGACAATTCACCCCTCCACTTT. Protein sequence: CASSSGTDNSPLHF.

The J gene is TRBJ2-2, the V gene TRBV7-9; 9 bases are shared with TRBD2. The CDR3 loop spans 17 amino acids. V lost 5 bases and J lost 2; bases outside the gene matches: 9. Germline loops: CDR1 SEHNR, CDR2 FQNEAQ (reference sequence). The CDR3 nucleotides are TGTGCCAGCAGCCACTCCGGGACTAGCAGAAACACCGGGGAGCTGTTTTTT. Protein: CASSHSGTSRNTGELFF. Complete variable domain (other parts from reference TRBV7-9 and TRBJ2-2): DTGVSQNPRHKITKRGQNVTFRCDPISEHNRLYWYRQTLGQGPEFLTYFQNEAQLEKSRLLSDRFSAERPKGSFSTLEIQRTEQGDSAMYLCASSHSGTSRNTGELFFGEGSRLTVL.

This clone occurred many times. The chain has TRBV21-1 and TRBJ2-3; TRBD2 reflects the table's D call only, with no check against the DNA. TRBV21-1 is recorded as a pseudogene. The CDR3 spans 16 residues. In nucleotides, the CDR3 is TGTGCCAGCAGCATACCGGGACTAGCGGGAGGAAATACGCAGTATTTT. As protein: CASSIPGLAGGNTQYF.

A single count supports this clone. This chain joins TRBV2 and TRBJ2-1; 10 bases are shared with TRBD2. The CDR3 length is 14 residues. Germline V gene sequence: CDR1 SNHLY, CDR2 FYNNEI. V lost 6 bases, J lost 8 bases, and 7 bases stayed unmatched. CDR3 region: CASRKREGPDEQFF. Here the CDR3 DNA reads TGTGCCAGCAGAAAGCGGGAGGGCCCGGATGAGCAGTTCTTC. The full variable domain, rest sourced from reference TRBV2 and TRBJ2-1, is EPEVTQTPSHQVTQMGQEVILRCVPISNHLYFYWYRQILGQKVEFLVSFYNNEISEKSEIFDDQFSVERPDGSNFTLKIRSTKLEDSAMYFCASRKREGPDEQFFGPGTRLTVL.

This clone appeared a single time. The chain employs TRBV3-1 (or the pseudogene TRBV3-2) and TRBJ2-3; TRBD2 matches 8 bases. V shed 4 bases, J shed 6 bases, and the junction held 6 bases outside the gene matches. The germline V gene encodes CDR1 LGHDT and CDR2 YNNKEL (reference sequence). This CDR3 is built from 14 residues. This CDR3 reads CASSLAGGGDTQYF. The CDR3 DNA reads TGTGCCAGCAGCCTCGCGGGGGGTGGGGATACGCAGTATTTT.

The chain carries TRBV28 and TRBJ1-2; TRBD1 might be the D (5 bases). Trimming pared 7 bases from V and 6 bases from J, leaving 21 bases between. This CDR3 spans 15 amino acids. In germline, CDR1 is MDHEN, CDR2 SYDVKM. CDR3 loop: CASTTLPFLGHGYTF. In nucleotides, the CDR3 is TGTGCCAGCACGACATTACCTTTTTTGGGGCATGGCTACACCTTC.

This chain links TRBV19 with TRBJ1-5; 8 bases match TRBD1. The ends lost 4 bases at V and 3 bases at J; junction bases unmatched: 5. Germline V lookup: CDR1 LNHDA, CDR2 SQIVND (reference sequence). CDR3 length: 15 residues. The CDR3 protein is CASSRGQDLNQPQHF. The CDR3 DNA reads as TGTGCCAGTAGTAGGGGACAGGACCTCAATCAGCCCCAGCATTTT.

This chain connects TRBV18 to TRBJ2-7; 7 nucleotides line up with TRBD2. This CDR3 has 16 amino acids. Germline values: CDR1 KGHSH, CDR2 LQKENI. V gave up 0 bases and J gave up 3 bases; unmatched junction bases: 8. CDR3 bases: TGTGCCAGCTCACCACCGGCTGGGGCTAGCGGCTACGAGCAGTACTTC. It codes for CASSPPAGASGYEQYF.

This clone is a singleton in its sample. The CDR3 sequence: CASSEAPGPSNQPQHF. The DNA of the CDR3 is TGTGCCAGCAGTGAAGCGCCAGGGCCGAGCAATCAGCCCCAGCATTTT. This chain joins TRBV6-1 and TRBJ1-5, with D possibly TRBD1 on 5 matching bases. From germline, CDR1 is MNHNS and CDR2 SASEGT. Deletions cut 0 bases from V and 1 base from J, with 10 bases between. The CDR3 is 16 residues long.

This clone was seen only once. This sample includes further DNA sequences coding for the same CDR3. The chain combines TRBV7-2 with TRBJ1-5, with D tentatively TRBD1 (6 bases). The CDR3 consists of 14 residues. The V end was cut by 2 bases, the J end by 6 bases, with 11 bases between. CDR1 and CDR2 from the germline V gene are SGHTA and FQGNSA. The CDR3 coding sequence is TGTGCCAGCAGCTTATCAGGGGCGGGTCAGCCCCAGCATTTT. The encoded protein is CASSLSGAGQPQHF.

Details on this clone: At one boundary the junction diverges from the germline segment, which might be a read error. The chain employs TRBV7-9 and TRBJ1-1; D perhaps matches TRBD1 (5 bases). CDR3 size: 13 residues. The germline CDR1 and CDR2 sequences are SEHNR and FQNEAQ (reference sequence). CDR3 residues: CATSTGGGTEAFF. The DNA for the CDR3 is TGTGCCACCAGCACCGGGGGAGGCACTGAAGCTTTCTTT.

The rearrangement links TRBV5-4 to TRBJ2-1; a possible D gene is TRBD1 (6 bases). The CDR3 has 16 residues. Germline CDR1 and CDR2: SGHNT and YYREEE (reference sequence). Deletions cut 2 bases from V and 4 bases from J, with 16 bases between. The CDR3 protein is CASSLRTVIPYNEQFF. CDR3 DNA sequence: TGTGCCAGCAGCTTAAGGACAGTGATACCTTACAATGAGCAGTTCTTC.

This clone was detected once. The chain has TRBV5-6 and TRBJ1-1; 7 bases are shared with TRBD1. The junction had 14 bases not matched to a gene; V was cut back by 4 bases and J by 11 bases. Germline lookup yields CDR1 SGHDT and CDR2 YYEEEE. The CDR3 runs 14 residues. CDR3 region: CASSTGQDKGEAFF. CDR3 bases: TGTGCCAGCAGCACCGGACAGGACAAGGGCGAGGCTTTCTTT.

The chain joins TRBV11-3 to TRBJ1-6; TRBD1 matches 9 bases. Germline V gene lookup returns CDR1 SGHNT and CDR2 YENEEA. V lost 4 bases and J lost 8; bases outside the gene matches: 3. The CDR3 has 14 residues. CDR3 sequence (DNA): TGTGCCAGCAGCTCAGGACAGGGGTATTCACCCCTCCACTTT. It specifies CASSSGQGYSPLHF.

The rearrangement joins TRBV7-2 to TRBJ2-1; 9 bases are a match to TRBD2. The CDR3 has 15 residues. After removal of 2 bases from V and 6 bases from J, the junction contained 5 bases not matched to a gene. Germline assignment: CDR1 SGHTA and CDR2 FQGNSA. The CDR3 loop is CASSLFAGGPNEQFF. CDR3 in DNA: TGTGCCAGCAGCTTATTCGCGGGAGGGCCCAATGAGCAGTTCTTC.

The rearrangement uses TRBV30 and TRBJ1-2; no reliable D call. V lost 2 bases and J lost 8, with 15 bases in between. From germline, CDR1 is GTSNPN and CDR2 SVGIG (reference sequence). This CDR3 has 13 residues. The CDR3 sequence: CAWSTRGIMGYTF. CDR3 in DNA: TGTGCCTGGAGTACACGGGGTATTATGGGCTACACCTTC.

V and J are TRBV6-5 and TRBJ2-7; D is ambiguous. CDR3 length: 13 amino acids. Germline V gene sequence: CDR1 MNHEY, CDR2 SVGAGI. Trimming took 2 bases from V and 0 from J, leaving 5 bases between them. The CDR3 DNA reads TGTGCCAGCAGTTACGCGCGCTCCTACGAGCAGTACTTC. The encoded protein is CASSYARSYEQYF.

This clone appeared a single time. This chain connects TRBV7-9 to TRBJ2-1; 8 nucleotides agree with TRBD2. The CDR3 runs to 18 residues. J was trimmed by 4 bases and V by 0 bases; bases with no gene match: 11. Germline V gives CDR1 SEHNR, CDR2 FQNEAQ (reference sequence). The CDR3 nucleotides read TGTGCCAGCAGCTTAGCGGTGATAGCGGGATTGGGGTACAATGAGCAGTTCTTC. Protein: CASSLAVIAGLGYNEQFF.